This T cell receptor (beta chain) was sequenced in a study of blood T cell repertoires in COVID-19. Trimming shortened V by 5 bases and J by 10 bases, and 15 bases separated the two germline ends. The CDR3 is made up of 13 amino acids. CDR1 LGHDT and CDR2 YNNKEL come from the germline V gene (reference sequence). In the source study's methods: Amplification of reference gene primers provided the estimated nucleated cell counts. Repertoires were generated with immunoSEQ multiplex PCR, while TCRdb's copy carries only in-frame clones and drops some. Clonal size and the V and J genes are those of that table, whereas D and trimming came from the DNA. The sample lists 200,000 to 250,000 clones; roughly 90% were seen once.

The receptor's source is a man aged 60 to 69 who had recovered from COVID-19. The chain uses TRBV3-1 (or the pseudogene TRBV3-2) and TRBJ1-5, with D perhaps matching TRBD1 (5 bases). The sequenced sample consisted of peripheral blood. DNA of the CDR3: TGTGCCAGCAGCTGGGGGGGTCGTGGCCCCCAGCATTTT. Protein sequence: CASSWGGRGPQHF.